Listed here are 23 T cell receptor beta chains from one sample, sequenced in a study of cytomegalovirus exposure and HLA in healthy donors. Vbeta (60) and Jbeta (13) primers were used in the PCR. TCRdb's table, derived via immunoSEQ multiplex PCR, lists solely in-frame clones and lacks some. The sample includes about 120,000 clones, roughly 80% of them seen just once. Specimen: PBMCs. All receptors derive from a man aged 25-40 years in good health and CMV-seropositive.

The CDR3: CASLRPQGGGELFF. In DNA, the CDR3 is TGTGCAAGCCTTCGGCCGCAGGGGGGAGGGGAGCTGTTTTTT. This rearrangement joins TRBV7-2 to TRBJ2-2, with a tentative D call TRBD1 (7 bases). This CDR3 is 14 amino acids long. CDR1 SGHTA and CDR2 FQGNSA come from the germline V gene.

The rearrangement links TRBV7-6 to TRBJ2-3; TRBD2 matches at 10 bases. Germline V gene lookup returns CDR1 SGHVS and CDR2 FNYEAQ. This CDR3 has 15 amino acids. V lost 1 base and J lost 5; bases outside the gene matches: 3. The CDR3 loop reads CASSLVAGGIDTQYF. CDR3 DNA sequence: TGTGCCAGCAGCTTAGTAGCGGGGGGTATAGATACGCAGTATTTT.

The chain uses TRBV5-5 and TRBJ2-7; D perhaps matches TRBD1 (5 bases). Germline V gene sequence: CDR1 SGHKS, CDR2 YYEKEE (reference sequence). V lost 4 bases, J lost 4 bases, and 21 bases lay in between. There are 16 residues in the CDR3. For the CDR3, the DNA is TGTGCCAGCAGCCAAGATAATTACGACAGACGATACGAGCAGTACTTC. Amino acid sequence: CASSQDNYDRRYEQYF.

The chain combines TRBV9 with TRBJ2-3; TRBD2 matches 10 bases. Germline V CDR1 and CDR2: SGDLS, YYNGEE. The CDR3 totals 16 residues. Germline trimming cut 0 bases from V and 3 bases from J; bases unmatched to any gene: 4. CDR3 region: CASSVGPSGGTDTQYF. The CDR3 bases are TGTGCCAGCAGCGTAGGTCCTAGCGGGGGTACAGATACGCAGTATTTT.

The J gene is TRBJ2-7, the V gene TRBV11-3, with D perhaps matching TRBD2 (6 bases). CDR3 size: 15 residues. V shed 4 bases and J shed 7 bases, with 20 bases lying between them. Germline V gives CDR1 SGHNT, CDR2 YENEEA. Here the CDR3 reads CASSSGRGRSVEQYF. CDR3 in DNA: TGTGCCAGCAGCTCTGGGAGAGGGAGGTCAGTGGAGCAGTACTTC. The variable domain in full, completed from reference TRBV11-3 and TRBJ2-7, reads EAGVVQSPRYKIIEKKQPVAFWCNPISGHNTLYWYLQNLGQGPELLIRYENEEAVDDSQLPKDRFSAERLKGVDSTLKIQPAELGDSAVYLCASSSGRGRSVEQYFGPGTRLTVT.

The V call is TRBV9, the J call TRBJ1-6; TRBD1 agrees at 9 bases. The CDR3 runs to 15 residues. The junction had 13 bases not matched to a gene; V was cut back by 2 bases and J by 16 bases. Germline CDR1 is SGDLS and CDR2 is YYNGEE. The DNA for the CDR3 is TGTGCCAGCAGCGTCGCCCCGGGACAGGGCTGGGATCTCCACTTT. Protein: CASSVAPGQGWDLHF. Full variable domain (outside the CDR3, taken from reference TRBV9 and TRBJ1-6): DSGVTQTPKHLITATGQRVTLRCSPRSGDLSVYWYQQSLDQGLQFLIQYYNGEERAKGNILERFSAQQFPDLHSELNLSSLELGDSALYFCASSVAPGQGWDLHFGNGTRLTVT.

The genes are TRBV10-2 and TRBJ2-7, with 8 bases identical to TRBD2. Losses at the gene ends were 7 bases for V and 2 bases for J; bases not matched to a gene: 4. The CDR3 consists of 13 residues. Germline V gene lookup returns CDR1 WSHSY and CDR2 SAAADI. The CDR3, as DNA: TGCGCCAGCACGGGGGGGGGCGCCTACGAGCAGTACTTC. It yields the protein CASTGGGAYEQYF.

The genes are TRBV5-1 and TRBJ2-6; D perhaps matches TRBD1 (5 bases). V lost 2 bases, J lost 2 bases, and 8 bases lay in between. Germline V gene lookup returns CDR1 SGHRS and CDR2 YFSETQ. The CDR3 is 15 residues long. The CDR3 DNA reads TGCGCCAGCAGCTTCTCCAGGGCTGGGGCCAACGTCCTGACTTTC. It encodes CASSFSRAGANVLTF.

J is TRBJ1-2 and V is TRBV14; tentatively, D is TRBD1 (5 bases). The V end lost 2 bases, the J end lost 5 bases, and 21 bases lay between the germline ends. The germline gives CDR1 SGHDN, CDR2 FVKESK. The CDR3 runs to 17 residues. This chain's CDR3 is CASSQRGRTIGPYGYTF. CDR3 DNA sequence: TGTGCCAGCAGCCAACGTGGCAGGACAATAGGGCCTTATGGCTACACCTTC.

V gene TRBV10-1 combines with J gene TRBJ1-1; D might be TRBD1 (5 bases). Trimming stripped 0 bases from V and 6 bases from J, with 11 bases between. Germline V CDR1 and CDR2: WNHNN, SYGVQD (reference sequence). The length of the CDR3 is 14 residues. CDR3 coding DNA: TGCGCCAGCAGTGAGTCGGTGGGGCAGGCTGAAGCTTTCTTT. It yields the protein CASSESVGQAEAFF.

The V gene is TRBV27, the J gene TRBJ2-6; 7 nucleotides align to TRBD1. The CDR3 runs 15 residues. The V segment lost 5 bases and the J segment 0 bases; nucleotides outside the gene matches: 1. CDR1 is MNHEY and CDR2 is SMNVEV in the germline V gene (reference sequence). CDR3 region: CASSPGGSGANVLTF. In DNA form, the CDR3 reads TGTGCCAGCAGTCCAGGGGGCTCTGGGGCCAACGTCCTGACTTTC.

This clone turned up a few times. The chain has TRBV27 and TRBJ2-7; 11 bases agree with TRBD2. Germline assignment: CDR1 MNHEY and CDR2 SMNVEV (reference sequence). The CDR3 is made up of 15 amino acids. V was pared by 2 bases and J by 0 bases, with 0 bases of the junction left unmatched. The CDR3: CASSLGTSGSYEQYF. CDR3 DNA: TGTGCCAGCAGTTTAGGGACTAGCGGCTCCTACGAGCAGTACTTC.

Only one count was recorded for this clone. The chain has TRBV10-2 and TRBJ2-5; maybe TRBD2 (6 bases). The J call may be in error: the DNA end matches TRBJ2-7 better. Per the germline V gene, CDR1 is WSHSY and CDR2 is SAAADI. CDR3 length: 14 residues. As DNA, the CDR3 is TGCGCCAGCAGTGTACATCGGGGGTCCTACGAGCAGTACTTC. This encodes CASSVHRGSYEQYF.

CDR3 nucleotides: TGTGCCAGCAGCCCTCAGGACACCGGGGAGCTGTTTTTT. This encodes CASSPQDTGELFF. This chain links TRBV7-9 with TRBJ2-2; the D is unclear. The germline gives CDR1 SEHNR, CDR2 FQNEAQ (reference sequence). V dropped 5 bases and J dropped 3 bases, with 7 bases sitting between them. CDR3 length: 13 residues.

A single count supports this clone. The chain recombines TRBV6-5 with TRBJ2-1; perhaps TRBD1 as D (6 bases). The CDR3 loop spans 13 amino acids. Per germline, CDR1 MNHEY and CDR2 SVGAGI. V lost 6 bases to trimming and J lost 3 bases, with 9 bases between them. The CDR3 bases are TGTGCCAGCAGCAGGGACAACTACAATGAGCAGTTCTTC. As protein: CASSRDNYNEQFF.

In this sample, this clone turned up a few times. J is TRBJ2-2 and V is TRBV6-6; 7 nucleotides align to TRBD1. This CDR3 has 15 amino acids. The J segment lost 3 bases and the V segment lost 7 bases, leaving 8 bases of the junction unmatched. Germline-derived CDR1 and CDR2 are MNHNY and SVGAGI (reference sequence). CDR3 DNA sequence: TGTGCCAGCAATAAAGACAGGGCTGACACCGGGGAGCTGTTTTTT. Protein: CASNKDRADTGELFF.

The V and J genes are TRBV2 and TRBJ2-5, with 10 bases identical to TRBD1. The DNA end is a closer match to TRBJ2-7, so the J assignment may be wrong. Germline V CDR1 and CDR2: SNHLY, FYNNEI. The CDR3 loop spans 15 amino acids. The CDR3 sequence: CASSADRGQAYEQYF. In DNA form, the CDR3 reads TGTGCCAGCAGCGCAGACAGGGGGCAGGCCTACGAGCAGTACTTC.

The V call is TRBV2, the J call TRBJ1-2, with 10 bases aligning to TRBD1. V dropped 5 bases and J dropped 5; count of bases not matched to a gene: 5. The CDR3 has 14 amino acids. In germline, CDR1 is SNHLY, CDR2 FYNNEI. CDR3 residues: CASSRTGGWYGYTF. CDR3 in DNA: TGTGCCAGCAGTAGGACAGGGGGGTGGTATGGCTACACCTTC.

V gene TRBV6-1 combines with J gene TRBJ2-7, with D possibly TRBD2 on 5 matching bases. V lost 3 bases and J 1 base, leaving 13 bases between the germline ends. Germline V gene sequence: CDR1 MNHNS, CDR2 SASEGT. There are 15 residues in the CDR3. CDR3 sequence: CASSESGFTSYEQYF. The CDR3 coding sequence is TGTGCCAGCAGTGAGAGCGGTTTCACTTCCTACGAGCAGTACTTC.

This clone was counted a few times. The chain joins TRBV30 to TRBJ2-2; the match to TRBD2 covers 7 bases. The CDR3 sequence is 14 residues long. In germline, CDR1 is GTSNPN, CDR2 SVGIG (reference sequence). V lost 2 bases to trimming and J lost 8 bases; unmatched junction nucleotides: 8. In DNA, the CDR3 is TGTGCCTGGAGTCCGGGAGGAGTGGGGGGGGAGCTGTTTTTT. The encoded protein is CAWSPGGVGGELFF.

The genes are TRBV4-1 and TRBJ1-1; tentative D call: TRBD1 (5 bases). CDR1 MGHRA and CDR2 YSYEKL come from the germline V gene. V gave up 1 base and J gave up 3 bases, with 18 bases separating them. The CDR3 contains 17 residues. The chain's CDR3 is CASSQGNMVGGDTEAFF. In nucleotides, the CDR3 is TGCGCCAGCAGCCAAGGCAATATGGTAGGAGGGGACACTGAAGCTTTCTTT.

The genes are TRBV19 and TRBJ2-3; 11 bases map to TRBD2. Germline V gives CDR1 LNHDA, CDR2 SQIVND (reference sequence). J lost 6 bases, V lost 4 bases, and 9 bases had no gene match. The CDR3 covers 16 residues. In DNA, the CDR3 is TGTGCCAGTAGTAAGGTAGCGGGGGGGCCTGGGGATACGCAGTATTTT. It encodes CASSKVAGGPGDTQYF.

The chain joins TRBV5-8 to TRBJ1-2, with 8 bases lining up with TRBD1. Germline V gene sequence: CDR1 SGHTS, CDR2 YDEGEE. V lost 5 bases and J lost 4; bases outside the gene matches: 4. The CDR3 runs to 13 residues. CDR3 loop: CASSDRGIYGYTF. The CDR3, as DNA: TGTGCCAGCAGTGACAGGGGAATCTATGGCTACACCTTC.